This TCR beta chain was found in a study of blood T cells in healthy people across ages. Findings of the study overall: The study regarded diversity estimates from one million T cells as underestimates. Since the PBMCs were unsorted, naive and antigen-experienced cells could not be conclusively compared.

Primed by a sample-barcoded 5' primer and a J-beta primer mix, a second PCR proceeded for roughly 6 to 12 cycles. Each TCR beta cDNA got a 12-nucleotide random molecular identifier. TCRdb ran MiXCR on the 5' RACE reads and lists one entry per CDR3 protein. The sample consists of about 1.5 million distinct CDR3 sequences, 35% to 45% of them appearing once. On this clonotype: Its antigen is unidentified.

The sequence was collected from a woman aged 18-29 years in good health. Material for sequencing was blood.

Here the CDR3 reads CSVEGGQEEYGYTF. The CDR3 coding sequence is TGCAGCGTTGAGGGGGGACAGGAAGAGTATGGCTACACCTTC. This chain links TRBV29-1 with TRBJ1-2; 8 bases are shared with TRBD1. The CDR3 covers 14 residues. J lost 5 bases, V lost 3 bases, and 8 bases had no gene match. CDR1 is SQVTM and CDR2 is ANQGSEA in the germline V gene.